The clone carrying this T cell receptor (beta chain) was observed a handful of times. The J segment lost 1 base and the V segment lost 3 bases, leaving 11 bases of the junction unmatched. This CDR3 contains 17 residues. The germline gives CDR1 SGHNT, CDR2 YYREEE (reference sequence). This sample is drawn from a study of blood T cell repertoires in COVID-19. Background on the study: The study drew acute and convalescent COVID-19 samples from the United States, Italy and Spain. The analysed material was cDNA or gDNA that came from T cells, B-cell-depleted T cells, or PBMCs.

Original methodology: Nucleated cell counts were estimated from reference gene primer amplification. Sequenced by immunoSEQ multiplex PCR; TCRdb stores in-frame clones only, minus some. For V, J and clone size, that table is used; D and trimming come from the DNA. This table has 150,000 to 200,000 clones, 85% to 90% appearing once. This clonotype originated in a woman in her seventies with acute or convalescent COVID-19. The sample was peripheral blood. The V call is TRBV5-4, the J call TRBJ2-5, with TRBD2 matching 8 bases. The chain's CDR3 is CASSSLLLSGGQETQYF. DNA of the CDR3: TGTGCCAGCAGCTCTCTATTACTGAGCGGGGGCCAAGAGACCCAGTACTTC.